Reported below is one TCR beta chain. The antigen it recognizes is unknown. Base quality data are lacking; no much larger clone is found one base away. The source of the sample is a study of blood T cells in healthy people across ages (dated by TCRdb to between 2015 and 2017). With respect to the entire study: In model experiments, template switching captured roughly one uniquely barcoded TCR beta cDNA molecule for every two T cells. Two additional independent replicas of 1 million unique cDNA reads from the same blood draw were analyzed for two donors (one aged 18 to 30 and one aged 80 or older). Four age groups were formed from the donors: young (average approximately 15 years), middle-aged (around 39), aged (roughly 59) and long-lived (about 80). Age-related changes in TCR beta repertoire diversity were measured in the study by deep sequencing normalized with unique cDNA molecular identifiers. Donors of different ages were randomly distributed across sequencing lanes to avoid experimental bias. General study outcomes and caveats: Bulk unsorted PBMC profiling prevented conclusive comparison of naive and antigen-experienced compartments. Observed TCR beta diversity correlated strongly with the percentage of naive T cells measured by flow cytometry. Compared with the aged group, the long-lived group had more naive CD4+ T cells, fewer expanded clones and increased TCR diversity, a pattern suggesting age selection. Observed TCR beta diversity per million T cells fell roughly linearly with age, and a significant reduction was already apparent by age around 44. Total diversity estimates from one million sequenced T cells were considered lower bounds and underestimates. The CMV infection status of donors was not known, potentially confounding age-related changes in expanded clonotypes.

To prepare the library, 5' RACE was applied. This sample was sequenced with an Illumina HiSeq 2500. The second PCR ran for roughly 6 to 11 cycles and used a J-beta primer mix along with a sample-barcoded 5' primer. Each TCR beta cDNA molecule received a unique molecular identifier from a template-switch 5' adaptor carrying 12 random nucleotides. Each sample yielded at least 3 million CDR3-containing paired-end reads. First-strand cDNA was synthesized from all RNA with the Mint cDNA synthesis kit, primed by a TRBC-specific oligonucleotide. Following uracil-DNA glycosylase treatment, a first 18-cycle PCR with universal primers M1SS and BC2_uni_R was performed on all cDNA. The study's processing was this. For normalization, 1 million high-quality reads were randomly selected from each sample, with every read carrying a distinct molecular identifier. Reads sharing molecular identifiers were discarded rather than binned into consensus sequences. CDR3 identification, clonotype clustering and error correction used MiTCR with a Q25 quality threshold and the strictest error-elimination algorithm. Lower-bound total TCR beta diversity was estimated with a nonparametric unseen species model using Euler transformation. The public reads were run again by TCRdb, first through fastp at Q25 and then through MiXCR, and only productive beta chains were kept. Merged by CDR3 protein, the rows form single entries marked with the most common genes and DNA. The V and J calls here are based on TCRdb, not the publication. For this sample there are 710,000 or so distinct CDR3 sequences; about 30% appear just once. Of the sample, 15% to 19% is held by the ten largest clones.

Systemically healthy Caucasian individuals from Russia, over 30 in total and aged about 6 to 95 years, were included as donors. Each donor gave around 9.8 milliliters of peripheral blood, collected into EDTA-treated Vacutainer tubes. Ficoll-Paque density-gradient centrifugation was used to isolate PBMCs, with at least 6 million per sample. Trizol reagent was used to extract total RNA from PBMCs, with at least 6 micrograms per sample. For every donor, an aliquot of PBMCs went through flow cytometry to measure the percentages of naive CD45RAhigh/CD27high T cells. Spanning cysteine to phenylalanine, the CDR3 consists of 12 amino acids. Only the CDR3 region is kept as DNA, spanning 36 bases read in frame from base 1. The V end loses 1 base and the J end loses 6 bases, and a stretch of 5 bases separates them. In the germline V gene, CDR1 corresponds to SGHTA and CDR2 to FQGNSA.

This TCR derives from a woman of 80 years or more in good health. Donor details come from another sample of the same person, matched by shared clones. The sample consisted of blood. This chain is built from TRBV7-2 and TRBJ2-3; the D segment cannot be called with confidence. The CDR3 region has the sequence CASSLVWDTQYF. The DNA reads as follows: TGTGCCAGCAGCTTAGTATGGGATACGCAGTATTTT.